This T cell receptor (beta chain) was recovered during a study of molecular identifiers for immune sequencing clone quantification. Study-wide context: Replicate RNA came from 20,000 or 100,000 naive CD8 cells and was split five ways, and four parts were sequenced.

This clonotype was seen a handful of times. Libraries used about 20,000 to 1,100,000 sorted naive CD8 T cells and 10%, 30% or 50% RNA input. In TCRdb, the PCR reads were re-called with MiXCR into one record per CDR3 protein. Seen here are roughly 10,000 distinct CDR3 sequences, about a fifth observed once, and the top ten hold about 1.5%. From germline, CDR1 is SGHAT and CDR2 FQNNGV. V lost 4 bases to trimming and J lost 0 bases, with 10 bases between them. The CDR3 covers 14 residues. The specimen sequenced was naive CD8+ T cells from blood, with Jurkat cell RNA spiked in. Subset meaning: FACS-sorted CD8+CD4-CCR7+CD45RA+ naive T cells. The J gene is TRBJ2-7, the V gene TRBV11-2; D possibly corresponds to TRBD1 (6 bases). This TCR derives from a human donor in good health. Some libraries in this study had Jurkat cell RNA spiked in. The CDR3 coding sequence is TGTGCCAGCAGCTACGGACAGCGCTCCTACGAGCAGTACTTC. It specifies CASSYGQRSYEQYF. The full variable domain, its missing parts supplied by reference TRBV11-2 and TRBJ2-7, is EAGVAQSPRYKIIEKRQSVAFWCNPISGHATLYWYQQILGQGPKLLIQFQNNGVVDDSQLPKDRFSAERLKGVDSTLKIQPAKLEDSAVYLCASSYGQRSYEQYFGPGTRLTVT.